This T cell receptor (beta chain) appears in the sequencing data of a study of T cells in women clearing cervical HPV infection. About this clone: Sequencing ends 3 residues short of the CDR3 end; the germline J gene provides the rest.

The table came from immunoSEQ multiplex PCR; TCRdb's copy has only in-frame clones and leaves some out. This sample contains about 40,000 clones. This CDR3 is 14 amino acids long. J was trimmed by 4 bases and V by 5 bases; bases with no gene match: 7. Germline CDR1 SGHNT, CDR2 YENEEA. Specimen: blood buffy coat. The chain carries TRBV11-3 and TRBJ1-2; 7 bases map to TRBD1. The receptor comes from a woman aged 18 to 75 with a cervical HPV16 infection that either progressed to CIN3+ or cleared (not recorded which). CDR3 bases read: TGTGCCAGCAGCCGCGGGACAGAAGGCTATGGC. Encoded protein: CASSRGTEGYG. The full-length CDR3 reads as CASSRGTEGYGYTF.